These 23 T cell receptor beta chains were all obtained from the same sample, sequenced in a study of blood T cell repertoires in COVID-19. Repertoires were generated with immunoSEQ multiplex PCR, while TCRdb's copy carries only in-frame clones and drops some. The sample holds some 50,000 clones, around nine tenths seen once. What was sequenced was peripheral blood. The receptors stem from a human donor in a cohort sampled during active COVID-19.

CDR3 sequence reads: CASSSGGGADTQYF. In nucleotides, the CDR3 is TGTGCCAGCAGCTCCGGTGGGGGCGCAGATACGCAGTATTTT. The V gene is TRBV5-5, the J gene TRBJ2-3, with D possibly being TRBD1 (6 bases). Trimming took off 3 bases at V and 4 bases at J, with 12 bases between the two ends. Germline V gene lookup returns CDR1 SGHKS and CDR2 YYEKEE (reference sequence). CDR3 length: 14 amino acids. The variable domain in full, with the rest retrieved from reference TRBV5-5 and TRBJ2-3, is DAGVTQSPTHLIKTRGQQVTLRCSPISGHKSVSWYQQVLGQGPQFIFQYYEKEERGRGNFPDRFSARQFPNYSSELNVNALLLGDSALYLCASSSGGGADTQYFGPGTRLTVL.

The V and J genes are TRBV5-6 and TRBJ2-3; 8 bases align to TRBD2. CDR1 SGHDT and CDR2 YYEEEE come from the germline V gene. This CDR3 comprises 16 residues. Trimming cost V 4 bases and J 5 bases; bases outside gene matches: 12. CDR3 DNA: TGTGCCAGCAGCGGGCCGGGACTAGGATTTGTAGATACGCAGTATTTT. This translates into CASSGPGLGFVDTQYF.

The chain has TRBV5-1 and TRBJ2-5, with a weak D call TRBD2 (5 bases). This CDR3 is 14 amino acids long. Trimming cost V 4 bases and J 5 bases, with 15 bases left between them. Germline-derived CDR1 and CDR2 are SGHRS and YFSETQ. Here the CDR3 DNA reads TGCGCCAGCAGCCTAGGACTGGGTCGGGAGACCCAGTACTTC. This gives the protein CASSLGLGRETQYF.

The chain uses TRBV3-1 (or the pseudogene TRBV3-2) and TRBJ1-1; 7 bases fit TRBD1. The CDR3 contains 15 residues. CDR1 LGHDT and CDR2 YNNKEL come from the germline V gene (reference sequence). J lost 10 bases, V lost 0 bases, and 11 bases had no gene match. The CDR3: CASSQDPTTGVTAFF. The CDR3 nucleotides are TGTGCCAGCAGCCAAGATCCCACCACAGGGGTCACAGCTTTCTTT.

V and J are TRBV19 and TRBJ1-2; tentatively, D is TRBD1 (5 bases). Trimming pared 5 bases from V and 3 bases from J, leaving 22 bases between. This CDR3 contains 17 residues. The V gene's germline CDR1 is LNHDA and CDR2 SQIVND (reference sequence). As DNA, the CDR3 is TGTGCCAGTAGTCCCGCCTCCCTTTTGGGGGAGGACTATGGCTACACCTTC. Translated, it gives CASSPASLLGEDYGYTF.

The chain uses TRBV19 and TRBJ2-7; 12 bases are shared with TRBD2. Germline lookup yields CDR1 LNHDA and CDR2 SQIVND (reference sequence). This CDR3 comprises 15 residues. With 6 bases clipped from V and 2 bases from J, the junction kept 5 bases outside the gene matches. The CDR3 protein is CASSPGLAGTYEQYF. For the CDR3, the DNA is TGTGCCAGTAGCCCGGGACTAGCGGGTACCTACGAGCAGTACTTC.

As for this clone: This same CDR3 is encoded by further DNA sequences in the sample. V usage is TRBV6-5 and J usage is TRBJ2-3; possible D gene TRBD1, 6 bases. Between the trimmed V and J ends, which lost 2 bases and 0 bases, there was a span of 6 bases. Germline V gene data show CDR1 as MNHEY and CDR2 as SVGAGI. The CDR3 consists of 14 residues. The chain's CDR3 is CASSYGGSTDTQYF. The CDR3 DNA reads TGTGCCAGCAGTTACGGGGGCAGCACAGATACGCAGTATTTT.

The genes are TRBV27 and TRBJ2-7; maybe TRBD2 (6 bases). CDR3 length: 11 amino acids. The germline V gene has CDR1 MNHEY and CDR2 SMNVEV (reference sequence). The CDR3 DNA reads as TGTGCAACTGGGAAGGGAGGACCTCAGTACTTC. Translation: CATGKGGPQYF.

The J gene is TRBJ2-1, the V gene TRBV19; 9 bases agree with TRBD2. CDR3 length: 15 amino acids. V was clipped by 10 bases and J by 2 bases; unmatched bases: 9. Germline lookup yields CDR1 LNHDA and CDR2 SQIVND (reference sequence). The chain's CDR3 is CATTPQRGAYNEQFF. The CDR3 DNA is TGTGCCACCACCCCCCAGCGGGGGGCCTACAATGAGCAGTTCTTC. The full variable domain, in which reference TRBV19 and TRBJ2-1 provide the parts outside the CDR3, is DGGITQSPKYLFRKEGQNVTLSCEQNLNHDAMYWYRQDPGQGLRLIYYSQIVNDFQKGDIAEGYSVSREKKESFPLTVTSAQKNPTAFYLCATTPQRGAYNEQFFGPGTRLTVL.

The chain joins TRBV18 to TRBJ2-7, with a weak D call TRBD1 (5 bases). The V and J ends lost 0 bases and 4 bases respectively, with 10 bases between them. The CDR3 has 14 residues. CDR1 and CDR2 (germline): KGHSH, LQKENI. The DNA for the CDR3 is TGTGCCAGCTCACCACCCTTAGACAGATACGAGCAGTACTTC. It yields the protein CASSPPLDRYEQYF. The variable domain in full, with the rest retrieved from reference TRBV18 and TRBJ2-7, is NAGVMQNPRHLVRRRGQEARLRCSPMKGHSHVYWYRQLPEEGLKFMVYLQKENIIDESGMPKERFSAEFPKEGPSILRIQQVVRGDSAAYFCASSPPLDRYEQYFGPGTRLTVT.

The chain links TRBV18 to TRBJ2-3; TRBD2 matches at 7 bases. Germline-derived CDR1 and CDR2 are KGHSH and LQKENI. The J segment lost 1 base and the V segment lost 8 bases, leaving 12 bases of the junction unmatched. CDR3 size: 16 residues. DNA of the CDR3: TGTGCCAGCGCCCCTCTGGGCGGGAGTCGCACAGATACGCAGTATTTT. The encoded protein is CASAPLGGSRTDTQYF.

This sequence joins TRBV7-2 and TRBJ1-5, with TRBD1 as a possible D gene (6 bases). The CDR3 is made up of 14 amino acids. CDR1 is SGHTA, CDR2 FQGNSA, per germline. With 6 bases removed from V and 5 bases from J, the gap between germline ends came to 14 bases. For the CDR3, the DNA is TGTGCCAGCAGTAACACAGGGTTTTATCAGCCCCAGCATTTT. Amino acids: CASSNTGFYQPQHF.

V usage is TRBV12-5 and J usage is TRBJ1-4; perhaps TRBD1 as D (5 bases). Germline-derived CDR1 and CDR2 are LGHNT and FRNRAP. The CDR3 is 13 residues long. Trimming removed 5 bases from V and 5 bases from J, with 9 bases in between. DNA for the CDR3: TGTGCTAGTGGTCTGGACACGAATGAAAAACTGTTTTTT. Protein: CASGLDTNEKLFF.

Of note for this clone: This sample also contains other DNA sequences that code for the same CDR3. The chain is built from TRBV15 and TRBJ1-5; TRBD1 matches at 7 bases. The CDR3 runs 18 residues. The V segment lost 1 base and the J segment 3 bases; nucleotides outside the gene matches: 12. From germline, CDR1 is LNHNV and CDR2 YYDKDF (reference sequence). The CDR3 sequence is CATSRVTTGNPFNQPQHF. CDR3 sequence (DNA): TGTGCCACCAGCAGAGTGACGACAGGGAATCCCTTCAATCAGCCCCAGCATTTT.

This clone was seen only once. This sequence joins TRBV7-9 and TRBJ2-3; 12 bases are shared with TRBD2. Trimming cost V 5 bases and J 0 bases; bases outside gene matches: 9. This CDR3 has 18 residues. Looked up from germline, CDR1 is SEHNR and CDR2 is FQNEAQ (reference sequence). The CDR3 protein is CASSPLAGGPPSTDTQYF. As DNA, the CDR3 is TGTGCCAGCAGCCCACTAGCGGGGGGCCCTCCTAGCACAGATACGCAGTATTTT.

The chain joins TRBV9 to TRBJ2-1; TRBD1 agrees at 7 bases. From germline, CDR1 is SGDLS and CDR2 YYNGEE. The V and J ends lost 3 bases and 4 bases, in that order; junction bases with no gene match: 7. The CDR3 length is 15 residues. CDR3 bases: TGTGCCAGCAGCGCTCCGGGACAGATATACAATGAGCAGTTCTTC. It specifies CASSAPGQIYNEQFF.

This clone appeared a single time. The rearrangement uses TRBV7-2 and TRBJ1-1; TRBD1 matches at 8 bases. Per germline, CDR1 SGHTA and CDR2 FQGNSA. The CDR3 contains 17 residues. Trimming at V came to 0 bases and at J to 7 bases, leaving 13 bases not matched to a gene. The CDR3 DNA reads as TGTGCCAGCAGCTTAGCGGCAGGGGGCGGGTTAGGTGGTGAAGCTTTCTTT. Its translation is CASSLAAGGGLGGEAFF.

V and J are TRBV5-1 and TRBJ2-2; no clear D gene. Deletions cut 0 bases from V and 4 bases from J, with 7 bases between. The CDR3 consists of 14 residues. The V gene's germline CDR1 is SGHRS and CDR2 YFSETQ. As DNA, the CDR3 is TGCGCCAGCAGCTTGGATTACAGCACCGGGGAGCTGTTTTTT. This sequence encodes CASSLDYSTGELFF.

This clone was observed a handful of times. The chain carries TRBV5-4 and TRBJ2-7; 8 positions agree with TRBD2. Germline V gene lookup returns CDR1 SGHNT and CDR2 YYREEE (reference sequence). The CDR3 loop spans 14 amino acids. Trimming cost V 3 bases and J 0 bases; bases outside gene matches: 2. CDR3 DNA: TGTGCCAGCAGCTATGCGGGGGGCTCCTACGAGCAGTACTTC. The encoded protein is CASSYAGGSYEQYF.

The gene calls are TRBV6-1 and TRBJ2-3; TRBD2 matches at 15 bases. V shed 3 bases, J shed 4 bases, and the junction held 5 bases outside the gene matches. CDR3 length equals 17 residues. Germline V lookup: CDR1 MNHNS, CDR2 SASEGT. CDR3 coding DNA: TGTGCCAGCAGTGACCCGGGACTAGCGGGGGGTGCAGATACGCAGTATTTT. This gives the protein CASSDPGLAGGADTQYF.

This sequence joins TRBV5-8 and TRBJ2-1, with D perhaps matching TRBD2 (7 bases). The CDR3 has 17 residues. V lost 0 bases and J lost 2, with 15 bases in between. Germline V lookup: CDR1 SGHTS, CDR2 YDEGEE. The CDR3 here is CASSLGGGGRTYNEQFF. The CDR3 DNA reads as TGTGCCAGCAGCTTGGGTGGCGGGGGCAGAACCTACAATGAGCAGTTCTTC.

This chain joins TRBV12-3 or TRBV12-4 and TRBJ2-1; 11 bases match TRBD1. V gave up 7 bases and J gave up 9 bases; unmatched junction bases: 5. The CDR3 runs 13 residues. The CDR3 sequence: CASTWTGGFEQFF. Written as DNA, the CDR3 is TGTGCCAGCACCTGGACAGGGGGCTTTGAGCAGTTCTTC.

The J gene is TRBJ2-7, the V gene TRBV30, with D possibly TRBD2 on 5 matching bases. CDR3 length equals 11 residues. V dropped 2 bases and J dropped 3 bases, with 5 bases sitting between them. Germline-derived CDR1 and CDR2 are GTSNPN and SVGIG (reference sequence). The CDR3 loop reads CAWSRGYEQYF. The CDR3 DNA is TGTGCCTGGAGTCGGGGCTACGAGCAGTACTTC. The full variable domain, its missing parts supplied by reference TRBV30 and TRBJ2-7, is SQTIHQWPATLVQPVGSPLSLECTVEGTSNPNLYWYRQAAGRGLQLLFYSVGIGQISSEVPQNLSASRPQDRQFILSSKKLLLSDSGFYLCAWSRGYEQYFGPGTRLTVT.